Listed below are T cell receptor beta chains from one sample, sequenced in a study of OX40 agonist ivuxolimab in advanced cancers. Using immunoSEQ multiplex PCR, the repertoire was profiled, and TCRdb retains in-frame clones only, with some absent. The profile shows 150,000 to 190,000 clones, roughly 94% of them singletons. The source material was CD4+ or CD8+ T cells sorted from blood, sampled in a trial of the OX40 agonist ivuxolimab. All receptors come from an adult with an advanced solid tumor such as melanoma, head and neck, liver or kidney cancer. Both conserved end residues are part of each CDR3. D genes are given only for firm matches. The size of a clone is reported for some rows only, either as once, few or many, or as a class for expanded clones.

d_call: -
clone_size: -
j_call: TRBJ2-5
v_call: TRBV7-2
cdr3_nt: TGTGCCAGCAGCCAACCCGGAACAGGGCGGGGGACCCAGTACTTC
cdr3_aa: CASSQPGTGRGTQYF

d_call: -
clone_size: -
j_call: TRBJ2-7
v_call: TRBV15
cdr3_nt: TGTGCCACCAGCAGAGATGCCACTAGCCGAATCTACGAGCAGTACTTC
cdr3_aa: CATSRDATSRIYEQYF

d_call: -
clone_size: -
j_call: TRBJ1-2
v_call: TRBV6-1
cdr3_nt: TGTGCCAGCAGTGTTGGTGGGGAAGGTGGCTACACCTTC
cdr3_aa: CASSVGGEGGYTF

d_call: TRBD1
clone_size: -
j_call: TRBJ1-4
v_call: TRBV7-9
cdr3_nt: TGTGCCAGCAGCCTGGTTGGGACAGGGGCGGAAAAACTGTTTTTT
cdr3_aa: CASSLVGTGAEKLFF

d_call: -
clone_size: -
j_call: TRBJ2-6
v_call: TRBV11-2
cdr3_nt: TGTGCCAGCAGCCAGGGGGGGGCTGGTGGGGCCAACGTCCTGACTTTC
cdr3_aa: CASSQGGAGGANVLTF

d_call: TRBD2
clone_size: -
j_call: TRBJ2-1
v_call: TRBV5-4
cdr3_nt: TGTGCCAGCAGCCTTCGGACTAGGGTTTACAATGAGCAGTTCTTC
cdr3_aa: CASSLRTRVYNEQFF

d_call: -
clone_size: -
j_call: TRBJ1-2
v_call: TRBV28
cdr3_nt: TGTGCCAGCAGTTCCCCCGCAGGGGACGGCTATGGCTACACCTTC
cdr3_aa: CASSSPAGDGYGYTF

d_call: TRBD1
clone_size: -
j_call: TRBJ2-5
v_call: TRBV5-4
cdr3_nt: TGTGCCAGCAGCTTACAACGGACAGGCCAAGAGACCCAGTACTTC
cdr3_aa: CASSLQRTGQETQYF

d_call: TRBD1
clone_size: -
j_call: TRBJ1-3
v_call: TRBV5-4
cdr3_nt: TGTGCCAGCAGCTTGGGACAGGGGATGGGAAACACCATATATTTT
cdr3_aa: CASSLGQGMGNTIYF

d_call: TRBD1
clone_size: -
j_call: TRBJ1-1
v_call: TRBV28
cdr3_nt: TGTGCCGGGCGGACAGGGAGCAGGGTGGGCACTGAAGCTTTCTTT
cdr3_aa: CAGRTGSRVGTEAFF

d_call: -
clone_size: -
j_call: TRBJ2-4
v_call: TRBV21-1
cdr3_nt: TGTGCCAGCAGCAATGGGGCCCGGGCCAAAAACATTCAGTACTTC
cdr3_aa: CASSNGARAKNIQYF

d_call: TRBD1
clone_size: -
j_call: TRBJ1-1
v_call: TRBV4-3
cdr3_nt: TGCGCCAGCAGCCCAGGGTTAACAGGGGGCTGGGAGGGCACTGAAGCTTTCTTT
cdr3_aa: CASSPGLTGGWEGTEAFF

d_call: -
clone_size: -
j_call: TRBJ2-5
v_call: TRBV9
cdr3_nt: TGTGCCAGCAGCGTAGCCGCCCGAGAGACCCAGTACTTC
cdr3_aa: CASSVAARETQYF

d_call: -
clone_size: -
j_call: TRBJ1-1
v_call: TRBV6-6
cdr3_nt: TGTGCCAGCAGTTACTCGACCGCTGAAGCTTTCTTT
cdr3_aa: CASSYSTAEAFF

d_call: -
clone_size: -
j_call: TRBJ2-3
v_call: TRBV21-1
cdr3_nt: TGTGCCAGCAGCAAATGCAACCGACTAGCGGGCACAGATACGCAGTATTTT
cdr3_aa: CASSKCNRLAGTDTQYF

d_call: -
clone_size: -
j_call: TRBJ1-3
v_call: TRBV7-2
cdr3_nt: TGTGCCAGCAGCTTAGTGGGGGTTGGAAACACCATATATTTT
cdr3_aa: CASSLVGVGNTIYF

d_call: TRBD1
clone_size: -
j_call: TRBJ2-7
v_call: TRBV9
cdr3_nt: TGTGCCAGCAGCATCTCGGGACAGGGTATGAACGAGCAGTACTTC
cdr3_aa: CASSISGQGMNEQYF

d_call: TRBD1
clone_size: -
j_call: TRBJ1-6
v_call: TRBV7-9
cdr3_nt: TGTGCCAGCAGCTTAAGACAGGGTGGCTCACCCCTCCACTTT
cdr3_aa: CASSLRQGGSPLHF

d_call: -
clone_size: -
j_call: TRBJ1-4
v_call: TRBV5-4
cdr3_nt: TGTGCCAGCAGCTTGGGGGGGGCAACTAATGAAAAACTGTTTTTT
cdr3_aa: CASSLGGATNEKLFF

d_call: -
clone_size: -
j_call: TRBJ2-2
v_call: TRBV7-6
cdr3_nt: TGTGCCAGCAGCTTCGCGAGTAAAGATTACACCGGGGAGCTGTTTTTT
cdr3_aa: CASSFASKDYTGELFF

d_call: TRBD2
clone_size: -
j_call: TRBJ2-5
v_call: TRBV15
cdr3_nt: TGTGCCACCAGCACGGCGGGGGAGGGGACCCAGTACTTC
cdr3_aa: CATSTAGEGTQYF

d_call: -
clone_size: -
j_call: TRBJ2-7
v_call: TRBV7-2
cdr3_nt: TGTGCCAGCAGCTCCTTCAGGTTAGCCGAGCAGTACTTC
cdr3_aa: CASSSFRLAEQYF

d_call: -
clone_size: once
j_call: TRBJ1-2
v_call: TRBV6-4
cdr3_nt: TGTGCCAGCAGTGATAGAACAGGGTCTAACTATGGCTACACCTTC
cdr3_aa: CASSDRTGSNYGYTF

d_call: -
clone_size: -
j_call: TRBJ2-7
v_call: TRBV28
cdr3_nt: TGTGCCAGCGCCCTGGCCTGGCAGATCTACGAGCAGTACTTC
cdr3_aa: CASALAWQIYEQYF

d_call: TRBD1
clone_size: -
j_call: TRBJ2-7
v_call: TRBV6-5
cdr3_nt: TGTGCCAGCAGTCGGGACAGGGGCTACGAGCAGTACTTC
cdr3_aa: CASSRDRGYEQYF

d_call: -
clone_size: -
j_call: TRBJ1-4
v_call: TRBV5-4
cdr3_nt: TGTGCCAGCAGCTCATTCCTAGGGGCAACTAATGAAAAACTGTTTTTT
cdr3_aa: CASSSFLGATNEKLFF

d_call: TRBD1
clone_size: once
j_call: TRBJ2-7
v_call: TRBV5-1
cdr3_nt: TGCGCCAGCAGCTTGACAGGGGCCAACGAGCAGTACTTC
cdr3_aa: CASSLTGANEQYF

d_call: TRBD2
clone_size: -
j_call: TRBJ2-7
v_call: TRBV28
cdr3_nt: TGTGCCAGCAGTTTACCCCCGCCGGTATGGACTAGCGGGAAGTACGAGCAGTACTTC
cdr3_aa: CASSLPPPVWTSGKYEQYF

d_call: -
clone_size: -
j_call: TRBJ1-5
v_call: TRBV28
cdr3_nt: TGTGCCAGCAGCTGGGGGGCTCCCCAGCATTTT
cdr3_aa: CASSWGAPQHF

d_call: -
clone_size: once
j_call: TRBJ1-4
v_call: TRBV7-9
cdr3_nt: TGTGCCAGCAGCAGGACAGCCGAAGCTAATGAAAAACTGTTTTTT
cdr3_aa: CASSRTAEANEKLFF

d_call: -
clone_size: -
j_call: TRBJ2-3
v_call: TRBV5-6
cdr3_nt: TGTGCCAGCAGGCCGATAGGAGCAGATACGCAGTATTTT
cdr3_aa: CASRPIGADTQYF

d_call: -
clone_size: -
j_call: TRBJ1-2
v_call: TRBV11-1
cdr3_nt: TGTGCCAGCAGCTTACAGGGTAACTATGGCTACACCTTC
cdr3_aa: CASSLQGNYGYTF

d_call: -
clone_size: -
j_call: TRBJ1-1
v_call: TRBV15
cdr3_nt: TGTGCCACCAGCAGAGATCGGGGGCGCATTACTGAAGCTTTCTTT
cdr3_aa: CATSRDRGRITEAFF

d_call: -
clone_size: -
j_call: TRBJ2-3
v_call: TRBV5-6
cdr3_nt: TGTGCCAGCAGCTTGGTGGGGTTGGGGGCAGATACGCAGTATTTT
cdr3_aa: CASSLVGLGADTQYF

d_call: -
clone_size: once
j_call: TRBJ2-4
v_call: TRBV10-3
cdr3_nt: TGTGCCATCAGTGAGGGGGACAGTCGGGAGGACATTCAGTACTTC
cdr3_aa: CAISEGDSREDIQYF

d_call: -
clone_size: -
j_call: TRBJ2-7
v_call: TRBV4-1
cdr3_nt: TGCGCCAGCAGCCCTCTTACAGGGACCTACGAGCAGTACTTC
cdr3_aa: CASSPLTGTYEQYF

d_call: -
clone_size: -
j_call: TRBJ1-2
v_call: TRBV6-1
cdr3_nt: TGTGCCAGCAGTGAAGTGCCAGGGGACGGCGGCTACACCTTC
cdr3_aa: CASSEVPGDGGYTF

d_call: TRBD1
clone_size: -
j_call: TRBJ2-3
v_call: TRBV10-3
cdr3_nt: TGTGCCATCAGTGGGGACAGTAGCACAGATACGCAGTATTTT
cdr3_aa: CAISGDSSTDTQYF

d_call: -
clone_size: -
j_call: TRBJ1-1
v_call: TRBV12-5
cdr3_nt: TGTGCTAGTGGTTTGGTACAGACAGGGAACACTGAAGCTTTCTTT
cdr3_aa: CASGLVQTGNTEAFF

d_call: -
clone_size: -
j_call: TRBJ1-2
v_call: TRBV6-5
cdr3_nt: TGTGCCAGCAGTTACTCAGGGGGGCAGGGCTATGGCTACACCTTC
cdr3_aa: CASSYSGGQGYGYTF

d_call: TRBD1
clone_size: -
j_call: TRBJ1-2
v_call: TRBV7-2
cdr3_nt: TGTGCCAGCAGCCCCGGCCGGACAGGGCACTATGGCTACACCTTC
cdr3_aa: CASSPGRTGHYGYTF

d_call: -
clone_size: -
j_call: TRBJ2-5
v_call: TRBV15
cdr3_nt: TGTGCCACCGCCCCTTTCTTCGGACAGGGAGGGGAGACCCAGTACTTC
cdr3_aa: CATAPFFGQGGETQYF

d_call: -
clone_size: -
j_call: TRBJ2-7
v_call: TRBV7-2
cdr3_nt: TGTGCCAGCAGCTTAGCGCTCCACGAGCAGTACTTC
cdr3_aa: CASSLALHEQYF

d_call: -
clone_size: -
j_call: TRBJ1-5
v_call: TRBV5-4
cdr3_nt: TGCGCCAGCAGCCAAGATACCCCGAACAGGGCGGGCAATCAGCCCCAGCATTTT
cdr3_aa: CASSQDTPNRAGNQPQHF

d_call: TRBD1
clone_size: -
j_call: TRBJ2-1
v_call: TRBV28
cdr3_nt: TGTGCCAGCAGTCCGACAGGGAATTCCTACAATGAGCAGTTCTTC
cdr3_aa: CASSPTGNSYNEQFF

d_call: -
clone_size: -
j_call: TRBJ2-5
v_call: TRBV28
cdr3_nt: TGTGCCAGCAGTTTACGGGGGCCTCGGGGAGACTCCCAGTACTTC
cdr3_aa: CASSLRGPRGDSQYF

d_call: TRBD1
clone_size: -
j_call: TRBJ1-5
v_call: TRBV18
cdr3_nt: TGTGCCAGCTCACCCATCGAAGGAGGGGGCTATAGCAATCAGCCCCAGCATTTT
cdr3_aa: CASSPIEGGGYSNQPQHF

d_call: -
clone_size: -
j_call: TRBJ2-7
v_call: TRBV6-1
cdr3_nt: TGTGCCAGCAGTGAAACGGGGGCAAGCTCCTACGAGCAGTACTTC
cdr3_aa: CASSETGASSYEQYF

d_call: TRBD2
clone_size: -
j_call: TRBJ2-1
v_call: TRBV7-2
cdr3_nt: TGTGCCAGCAGCTTCGGGGGGGCCTCCAATGAGCAGTTCTTC
cdr3_aa: CASSFGGASNEQFF

d_call: -
clone_size: once
j_call: TRBJ2-4
v_call: TRBV5-1
cdr3_nt: TGCGCCAGCAGCTTGGAGGGGGACAAAAACATTCAGTACTTC
cdr3_aa: CASSLEGDKNIQYF

d_call: TRBD1
clone_size: -
j_call: TRBJ1-1
v_call: TRBV5-1
cdr3_nt: TGCGCCAGCAGCTTACGACAGGGAGGTGTCATGAACACTGAAGCTTTCTTT
cdr3_aa: CASSLRQGGVMNTEAFF

d_call: -
clone_size: -
j_call: TRBJ1-2
v_call: TRBV11-2
cdr3_nt: TGTGCCAGCAGCTTAGAGTTCCTTAACTATGGCTACACCTTC
cdr3_aa: CASSLEFLNYGYTF

d_call: -
clone_size: -
j_call: TRBJ2-3
v_call: TRBV7-2
cdr3_nt: TGTGCCAGCAGCTTAAGGTCAATAACAGATACGCAGTATTTT
cdr3_aa: CASSLRSITDTQYF